This T cell receptor (beta chain) was documented in a study of CD8 T cells in ankylosing spondylitis. Findings and limits, study-wide: Ankylosing spondylitis blood appeared to be characterized by a TCR beta motif of under 10 highly homologous variants. CD8+ cells made up the disease-linked clones, which were relatively rare in peripheral blood.

In making TCR beta libraries, quantitative 5'-RACE with molecular barcodes was used. Each CDR3 protein is one row after TCRdb ran MiXCR on the 5' RACE reads. The repertoire consists of hundreds of thousands of distinct CDR3 sequences, with roughly 12% occurring once and the leading ten covering just over 0.5%. This clonotype came up a few times. Antigen: not known. The sequence was obtained from a male donor with ankylosing spondylitis. Input material: blood, either unsorted or a sorted T cell fraction (not recorded which).

DNA of the CDR3: TGTGCCACCGGACAGCCCTACTATGGCTACACCTTC. Protein product: CATGQPYYGYTF. The genes are TRBV6-2 or TRBV6-3 and TRBJ1-2; D might be TRBD1 (6 bases). The CDR3 is made up of 12 amino acids. Trimming cost V 10 bases and J 3 bases, with 12 bases left between them. The germline CDR1 and CDR2 sequences are MNHEY and SVGEGT.